The 7 T cell receptor beta chains below all came from one sample that was sequenced in a study of cytomegalovirus exposure and HLA in healthy donors. Sequencing was performed with immunoSEQ multiplex PCR; in TCRdb, only in-frame clones are kept and a portion is missing. There are under 85,000 clones in the sample; over 90% occur only once, and roughly 5% lies in the top ten. The sample was PBMCs. The receptors derive from a man aged 18 to 29 in good health and CMV-seropositive.

This clone appeared a single time. The chain combines TRBV9 with TRBJ2-3; 8 bases map to TRBD1. From germline, CDR1 is SGDLS and CDR2 YYNGEE. The CDR3 has 16 residues. J lost 4 bases, V lost 0 bases, and 7 bases had no gene match. Here the CDR3 reads CASSVEVHRGSDTQYF. CDR3 in DNA: TGTGCCAGCAGCGTAGAGGTTCACAGGGGGTCAGATACGCAGTATTTT.

The genes are TRBV19 and TRBJ2-5, with TRBD2 as a possible D gene (7 bases). The CDR3 totals 12 residues. Germline V gene lookup returns CDR1 LNHDA and CDR2 SQIVND (reference sequence). Trimming took off 7 bases at V and 9 bases at J, with 15 bases between the two ends. The CDR3 sequence is CASNDRGAPQYF. The CDR3 DNA is TGTGCCAGTAACGATCGGGGGGCCCCCCAGTACTTC.

The chain links TRBV7-2 to TRBJ2-1; no reliable D call. Trimming stripped 1 base from V and 10 bases from J, with 8 bases between. The CDR3 spans 12 residues. Germline V gives CDR1 SGHTA, CDR2 FQGNSA. CDR3 DNA: TGTGCCAGCAGCTTAGATAAGCCCGAGCAGTTCTTC. Amino acids: CASSLDKPEQFF.

The rearrangement links TRBV5-1 to TRBJ1-5; D is uncertain. The CDR3 contains 16 residues. Germline-derived CDR1 and CDR2 are SGHRS and YFSETQ. V gave up 6 bases and J gave up 2 bases, with 18 bases separating them. The CDR3 DNA reads as TGCGCCAGCAAGCTTGATGGGAGTACGGGCAATCAGCCCCAGCATTTT. It yields the protein CASKLDGSTGNQPQHF.

This sequence joins TRBV30 and TRBJ2-2; TRBD2 matches 9 bases. The germline gives CDR1 GTSNPN, CDR2 SVGIG (reference sequence). The ends lost 5 bases at V and 4 bases at J; junction bases unmatched: 2. The CDR3 length is 13 residues. The CDR3 protein is CAWQAGGTGELFF. CDR3 DNA sequence: TGTGCCTGGCAAGCGGGAGGCACCGGGGAGCTGTTTTTT. The entire variable domain, with the rest obtained from reference TRBV30 and TRBJ2-2, is as follows: SQTIHQWPATLVQPVGSPLSLECTVEGTSNPNLYWYRQAAGRGLQLLFYSVGIGQISSEVPQNLSASRPQDRQFILSSKKLLLSDSGFYLCAWQAGGTGELFFGEGSRLTVL.

This clone was counted once. This chain joins TRBV7-8 and TRBJ1-5, with 10 bases lining up with TRBD1. Germline CDR1 is SGHVS and CDR2 is FQNEAQ. The CDR3 totals 15 residues. Trimming at V came to 7 bases and at J to 5 bases, leaving 8 bases not matched to a gene. The CDR3 nucleotides are TGTGCCAGCACACCTGGGACAGGGGACGATCAGCCCCAGCATTTT. Translation: CASTPGTGDDQPQHF.

The rearrangement uses TRBV5-1 and TRBJ2-1, with 10 bases fitting TRBD2. Germline loops: CDR1 SGHRS, CDR2 YFSETQ. The CDR3 runs to 18 residues. J lost 4 bases, V lost 4 bases, and 14 bases had no gene match. CDR3 amino acids: CASSLAGLADELYNEQFF. In nucleotides, the CDR3 is TGCGCCAGCAGCCTAGCCGGACTAGCGGACGAGCTGTACAATGAGCAGTTCTTC.